This T cell receptor (beta chain) was captured in a study of blood T cell repertoires in COVID-19. On the study more broadly: Some COVID-19 samples were acute and others convalescent; all came from the United States, Italy and Spain.

The Seattle patients, enrolled during active infection, were followed longitudinally. Per the original methods: By means of reference gene primer amplification, nucleated cell counts were estimated. The data were produced by immunoSEQ multiplex PCR, yet TCRdb's version contains in-frame clones alone and is incomplete. V and J calls and clone size are as listed in that table; D and trimming were resolved from the DNA. In the table there are some 450,000 clones, roughly 90% of which are singletons. The V gene lost 0 bases and the J gene lost 5 bases, with 16 bases spanning the gap. The CDR3 has 16 amino acids. Per germline, CDR1 SGHAT and CDR2 FQNNGV.

The sequence was collected from a man younger than 35 with COVID-19, enrolled during active disease. The rearrangement joins TRBV11-2 to TRBJ1-2; D uncertain. Specimen: peripheral blood. In DNA, the CDR3 is TGTGCCAGCAGCTTAGAGGGTTTCGGGTTACTTTATGGCTACACCTTC. Translated: CASSLEGFGLLYGYTF.